The sequence of this T cell receptor (beta chain) was determined in a study of blood T cell repertoires in COVID-19. On the study more broadly: T cells, B-cell-depleted T cells, or PBMCs supplied cDNA or gDNA.

Trimming took 6 bases from V and 9 from J; bases not matched to a gene: 3. The germline V gene encodes CDR1 MNHEY and CDR2 SVGAGI. CDR3 size: 14 residues. Libraries were prepared by immunoSEQ multiplex PCR; TCRdb keeps only in-frame clonotypes and omits some of them. Of 70,000 to 90,000 clones in the sample, roughly 88% were seen once. The origin of this receptor is a man in his fifties with acute or convalescent COVID-19. The sequencing input was peripheral blood. The chain joins TRBV6-5 to TRBJ1-6; 12 positions agree with TRBD1. The CDR3 DNA sequence: TGTGCCAGCAGCCCGGGACAGGGGGCTTCACCCCTCCACTTT. Protein product: CASSPGQGASPLHF.